Many counts were recorded for the clone carrying this TCR beta chain. This sample is part of a study of regulatory T cells in long-lasting Graves disease. The CDR3 spans 13 residues. Looked up from germline, CDR1 is DFQATT and CDR2 is SNEGSKA (reference sequence). The trim removed 7 bases at V and 5 bases at J, leaving 9 bases unmatched. Specified time point: newly diagnosed GD, antithyroid drugs for less than 3 months. RNA isolated from PBMCs was used to make the TCR library. The patients were drawn from one endocrinology department in Xi'an, China. A blood draw put about 10 milliliters of peripheral blood into EDTA tubes. With iRepertoire HTBI primers and Arm-PCR of CDR3 regions, TCR beta libraries were built. TCRdb itself ran the multiplex PCR reads through MiXCR, one entry per CDR3 protein. The data show 400,000 to 500,000 distinct CDR3 sequences, about 14% seen once. The sample was also reused in another study, on T cells in Graves' hyperthyroidism and ophthalmopathy. This second report adds: Patients were aged 18 to 65, had disease duration under 2 months, and had newly diagnosed hyperthyroidism.

The origin of this receptor is a woman aged 50 to 60 with Graves disease. This rearrangement joins TRBV20-1 to TRBJ2-7; TRBD2 matches at 9 bases. The source was peripheral blood mononuclear cells (PBMCs), collected at new diagnosis, from a patient treated with antithyroid drugs. The CDR3 spells CSGLAGAQDEQYF. The DNA for the CDR3 is TGCAGTGGTTTAGCGGGAGCTCAAGACGAGCAGTACTTC.